One sample yielded the 28 T cell receptor beta chains listed below, sequenced in a study of T cell changes during pregnancy in multiple sclerosis. The data were produced by immunoSEQ multiplex PCR, yet TCRdb's version contains in-frame clones alone and is incomplete. The sample includes about 35,000 clones, 80% to 95% of them seen just once. The sample here was CD4+ T cells from peripheral blood mononuclear cells, taken in the third trimester of pregnancy. The receptor source for this set is a female donor in good health, enrolled as a control in a pregnancy study.

The V and J genes are TRBV5-1 and TRBJ1-4; 7 bases are shared with TRBD1. Germline V lookup: CDR1 SGHRS, CDR2 YFSETQ. The CDR3 extends over 15 amino acids. V lost 4 bases to trimming and J lost 8 bases; unmatched junction nucleotides: 11. CDR3 in DNA: TGCGCCAGCAGCGTGGCCGGGACAGCCAACGAAAAACTGTTTTTT. It encodes CASSVAGTANEKLFF. Based on the CDR3 plus reference TRBV5-1 and TRBJ1-4, the full variable domain is KAGVTQTPRYLIKTRGQQVTLSCSPISGHRSVSWYQQTPGQGLQFLFEYFSETQRNKGNFPGRFSGRQFSNSRSEMNVSTLELGDSALYLCASSVAGTANEKLFFGSGTQLSVL.

V usage is TRBV7-2 and J usage is TRBJ1-2; 11 bases align to TRBD1. Germline lookup yields CDR1 SGHTA and CDR2 FQGNSA. V lost 5 bases to trimming and J lost 8 bases; unmatched junction nucleotides: 4. This CDR3 comprises 13 residues. The CDR3 nucleotides are TGTGCCAGCAGCGGACAGGGGGCGCCGGGCTACACCTTC. This sequence encodes CASSGQGAPGYTF.

This chain connects TRBV2 to TRBJ1-6, with 9 positions matching TRBD1. Germline V gene sequence: CDR1 SNHLY, CDR2 FYNNEI. This CDR3 is 15 amino acids long. J was trimmed by 10 bases and V by 9 bases; bases with no gene match: 13. CDR3 coding DNA: TGTGCCAGTGGTCGGGACAGGGCTTTAGGGTCACCCCTCCACTTT. It yields the protein CASGRDRALGSPLHF.

The DNA for the CDR3 is TGTGCCAGTAGTCCTCTATTCGGGACAGGGGATGGCTACACCTTC. This gives the protein CASSPLFGTGDGYTF. The chain joins TRBV19 to TRBJ1-2, with 10 positions matching TRBD1. Trimming removed 5 bases from V and 6 bases from J; junction bases left unmatched: 9. This CDR3 is built from 15 residues. Germline V gives CDR1 LNHDA, CDR2 SQIVND (reference sequence).

The V gene is TRBV5-6, the J gene TRBJ2-7; 8 positions match TRBD2. This CDR3 comprises 15 residues. V trimming: 3 bases; J trimming: 3 bases; junction bases outside the gene matches: 8. Germline lookup yields CDR1 SGHDT and CDR2 YYEEEE. CDR3 region: CASSWGGLAFYEQYF. In DNA form, the CDR3 reads TGTGCCAGCAGCTGGGGTGGACTAGCCTTCTACGAGCAGTACTTC.

As concerns this clone: Distinct nucleotide sequences in the sample also encode this CDR3. The chain recombines TRBV7-8 with TRBJ1-5; 7 bases are a match to TRBD1. The J segment lost 3 bases and the V segment lost 5 bases, leaving 4 bases of the junction unmatched. CDR1 is SGHVS and CDR2 is FQNEAQ in the germline V gene. CDR3 size: 14 residues. The chain's CDR3 is CASSATGVNQPQHF. In nucleotides, the CDR3 is TGTGCCAGCAGCGCTACAGGGGTCAATCAGCCCCAGCATTTT.

The rearrangement uses TRBV5-4 and TRBJ2-3, with 7 bases identical to TRBD2. V lost 4 bases to trimming and J lost 1 base; unmatched junction nucleotides: 6. The CDR3 runs to 15 residues. Germline CDR1 SGHNT, CDR2 YYREEE (reference sequence). This chain's CDR3 is CASSPGLSGTDTQYF. As DNA, the CDR3 is TGTGCCAGCAGCCCGGGACTATCGGGCACAGATACGCAGTATTTT.

The CDR3 DNA is TGTGCCAGCAGCTTTGTTGGGGCGACGTCACCCCTCCACTTT. Translating gives CASSFVGATSPLHF. The chain recombines TRBV5-6 with TRBJ1-6; perhaps TRBD1 as D (5 bases). This CDR3 comprises 14 residues. Germline V lookup: CDR1 SGHDT, CDR2 YYEEEE. Trimming removed 2 bases at V and 10 bases at J, with 13 bases between.

The chain combines TRBV5-8 with TRBJ2-4, with a weak D call TRBD2 (6 bases). Deletions cut 5 bases from V and 1 base from J, with 19 bases between. The CDR3 consists of 17 residues. Germline V CDR1 and CDR2: SGHTS, YDEGEE. The CDR3 coding sequence is TGTGCCAGCAGGGTTGTTGGTGGAGGGGCGGCCAAAAACATTCAGTACTTC. Translating gives CASRVVGGGAAKNIQYF.

This chain joins TRBV19 and TRBJ1-2; no firm D call. The germline CDR1 and CDR2 sequences are LNHDA and SQIVND (reference sequence). V was trimmed by 4 bases and J by 0 bases, leaving 15 bases between them. This CDR3 region has 16 residues. This CDR3 is CASSTSSAGTNYGYTF. In DNA, the CDR3 is TGTGCCAGTAGTACATCGTCAGCAGGTACTAACTATGGCTACACCTTC.

The chain's CDR3 is CASSYSEGSNTEAFF. CDR3 coding DNA: TGTGCCAGCAGTTACTCAGAGGGATCGAACACTGAAGCTTTCTTT. The chain has TRBV6-5 and TRBJ1-1; D gene uncertain. In germline, CDR1 is MNHEY, CDR2 SVGAGI. Trimming cost V 0 bases and J 1 base, with 9 bases left between them. The CDR3 length is 15 residues.

V is TRBV19 and J is TRBJ1-1; 8 bases match TRBD1. The CDR3 sequence is 14 residues long. V trimming: 4 bases; J trimming: 4 bases; junction bases outside the gene matches: 5. CDR1 LNHDA and CDR2 SQIVND come from the germline V gene (reference sequence). CDR3 amino acids: CASSTDRVGTEAFF. The CDR3 coding sequence is TGTGCCAGTAGTACGGACAGGGTGGGCACTGAAGCTTTCTTT. Full variable domain (rest looked up from reference TRBV19 and TRBJ1-1): DGGITQSPKYLFRKEGQNVTLSCEQNLNHDAMYWYRQDPGQGLRLIYYSQIVNDFQKGDIAEGYSVSREKKESFPLTVTSAQKNPTAFYLCASSTDRVGTEAFFGQGTRLTVV.

This chain uses TRBV15 with TRBJ2-7, with 7 bases aligning to TRBD2. After removal of 6 bases from V and 2 bases from J, the junction contained 7 bases not matched to a gene. Looked up from germline, CDR1 is LNHNV and CDR2 is YYDKDF (reference sequence). CDR3 size: 14 residues. DNA for the CDR3: TGTGCCACCAGAAAAGGCGGGGGTACCTACGAGCAGTACTTC. This translates into CATRKGGGTYEQYF.

The gene calls are TRBV19 and TRBJ1-2; TRBD1 might be the D (6 bases). Trimming removed 3 bases at V and 2 bases at J, with 16 bases between. Germline V gene sequence: CDR1 LNHDA, CDR2 SQIVND (reference sequence). This CDR3 spans 16 amino acids. Here the CDR3 DNA reads TGTGCCAGTAGTATGGGTGGGACAAGTTGGAACTATGGCTACACCTTC. It encodes CASSMGGTSWNYGYTF.

The chain uses TRBV30 and TRBJ2-7, with D possibly TRBD2 on 6 matching bases. The CDR3 extends over 12 amino acids. V was cut by 4 bases and J by 5 bases, with 12 bases left in between. CDR1 is GTSNPN and CDR2 is SVGIG in the germline V gene (reference sequence). CDR3 coding DNA: TGTGCCTGGACCGGGAGTGGACACGAGCAGTACTTC. Protein sequence: CAWTGSGHEQYF.

The chain recombines TRBV19 with TRBJ2-7; D is possibly TRBD1 (6 bases). Trimming stripped 5 bases from V and 7 bases from J, with 18 bases between. The CDR3 extends over 14 amino acids. The germline CDR1 and CDR2 sequences are LNHDA and SQIVND (reference sequence). The CDR3 DNA is TGTGCCAGTAGTGGGCAGCCCTCAAGGGGGGAGCAGTACTTC. Residues: CASSGQPSRGEQYF.

This clone was seen once. This chain connects TRBV5-6 to TRBJ2-2, with 9 nucleotides matching TRBD2. Germline V gives CDR1 SGHDT, CDR2 YYEEEE. CDR3 length equals 16 residues. The V segment lost 4 bases and the J segment 2 bases; nucleotides outside the gene matches: 6. In DNA, the CDR3 is TGTGCCAGCAGCGTCCTAGCGGGGAAAAACACCGGGGAGCTGTTTTTT. Its protein is CASSVLAGKNTGELFF.

V and J are TRBV19 and TRBJ1-2, with D unresolved. The ends were cut back, 6 bases at V and 5 bases at J, with 16 bases in the middle. Germline CDR1 LNHDA, CDR2 SQIVND (reference sequence). The CDR3 runs 14 residues. The CDR3 bases are TGTGCCAGTAGCCCTCCAGGATCCGCTTATGGCTACACCTTC. It specifies CASSPPGSAYGYTF.

This clone was seen just once. This chain joins TRBV19 and TRBJ2-3, with 10 positions matching TRBD2. The CDR3 sequence is 16 residues long. The V gene's germline CDR1 is LNHDA and CDR2 SQIVND (reference sequence). V lost 6 bases to trimming and J lost 3 bases; unmatched junction nucleotides: 9. The CDR3 region has the DNA TGTGCCAGTAGGCGTACCGGGACTAGCGTTACAGATACGCAGTATTTT. Translating it yields CASRRTGTSVTDTQYF.

This clone occurred once. The chain combines TRBV7-9 with TRBJ1-1; TRBD1 is a possible D gene (5 bases). This CDR3 has 13 amino acids. V dropped 5 bases and J dropped 1 base, with 8 bases sitting between them. The germline gives CDR1 SEHNR, CDR2 FQNEAQ (reference sequence). The CDR3 loop reads CASSIQENTEAFF. CDR3 nucleotide sequence: TGTGCCAGCAGCATACAGGAGAACACTGAAGCTTTCTTT.

CDR3 sequence (DNA): TGCGCCAGCAGCCAAGAGGGAGCAGGGGGGAATGAAAAACTGTTTTTT. Its translation is CASSQEGAGGNEKLFF. The rearrangement joins TRBV4-3 to TRBJ1-4, with 7 positions matching TRBD1. CDR3 length: 16 amino acids. The V segment lost 0 bases and the J segment 5 bases; nucleotides outside the gene matches: 6. Germline V gene lookup returns CDR1 LGHNA and CDR2 YSLEER.

This clone was counted between two and nine times. The V and J genes are TRBV28 and TRBJ1-5, with 8 nucleotides matching TRBD1. Losses at the gene ends were 5 bases for V and 1 base for J; bases not matched to a gene: 7. The germline gives CDR1 MDHEN, CDR2 SYDVKM. There are 16 residues in the CDR3. CDR3 in amino acids: CASSPRTGKSNQPQHF. CDR3 coding DNA: TGTGCCAGCAGTCCCCGGACAGGGAAGAGCAATCAGCCCCAGCATTTT.

The J gene is TRBJ1-1, the V gene TRBV5-1, with a tentative D call TRBD1 (6 bases). V gave up 4 bases and J gave up 3 bases, with 16 bases separating them. The germline CDR1 and CDR2 sequences are SGHRS and YFSETQ. The CDR3 is made up of 15 amino acids. CDR3 sequence: CASSRHREGDTEAFF. The CDR3 DNA reads as TGCGCCAGCAGCAGACACAGGGAAGGGGACACTGAAGCTTTCTTT. The full variable domain, with the rest looked up from reference TRBV5-1 and TRBJ1-1, is KAGVTQTPRYLIKTRGQQVTLSCSPISGHRSVSWYQQTPGQGLQFLFEYFSETQRNKGNFPGRFSGRQFSNSRSEMNVSTLELGDSALYLCASSRHREGDTEAFFGQGTRLTVV.

V is TRBV7-8 and J is TRBJ2-6, with TRBD1 matching over 11 bases. V shed 5 bases and J 3 bases; nucleotides not matched to a gene: 9. CDR3 length equals 18 residues. The V gene's germline CDR1 is SGHVS and CDR2 FQNEAQ. The CDR3 reads CASSGGRTGGRGANVLTF. The CDR3 coding sequence is TGTGCCAGCAGCGGGGGCAGGACAGGGGGCCGTGGGGCCAACGTCCTGACTTTC.

The gene calls are TRBV5-1 and TRBJ1-5, with 10 bases fitting TRBD1. The CDR3 loop spans 14 amino acids. Losses at the gene ends were 7 bases for V and 5 bases for J; bases not matched to a gene: 6. Per the germline V gene, CDR1 is SGHRS and CDR2 is YFSETQ. Here the CDR3 DNA reads TGCGCCAGCGCGACAGGGGGCCAGGATCAGCCCCAGCATTTT. Protein sequence: CASATGGQDQPQHF.

The rearrangement joins TRBV28 to TRBJ1-2; D is uncertain. Looked up from germline, CDR1 is MDHEN and CDR2 is SYDVKM. V was clipped by 6 bases and J by 5 bases, with 13 bases between them. The CDR3 covers 13 residues. The CDR3 bases are TGTGCCAGCAGCCTGAGGGATGGGTATGGCTACACCTTC. Protein: CASSLRDGYGYTF.

The genes are TRBV5-1 and TRBJ1-3; the match to TRBD1 covers 7 bases. Germline CDR1 SGHRS, CDR2 YFSETQ. After removal of 5 bases from V and 1 base from J, the junction contained 3 bases not matched to a gene. The CDR3 is made up of 14 amino acids. The CDR3 here is CASRPTGSGNTIYF. CDR3 DNA: TGCGCCAGCAGGCCGACAGGGTCTGGAAACACCATATATTTT.

The genes are TRBV7-2 and TRBJ1-2, with 8 bases identical to TRBD1. The germline gives CDR1 SGHTA, CDR2 FQGNSA. After removal of 4 bases from V and 7 bases from J, the junction contained 5 bases not matched to a gene. The CDR3 has 13 residues. CDR3 DNA sequence: TGTGCCAGCAGCTCCTGGACAGGGTCTGGCTACACCTTC. Protein sequence: CASSSWTGSGYTF.